Listed below are T cell receptor beta chains from one sample, sequenced in a study of T cells in Graves' hyperthyroidism and ophthalmopathy. Using its own MiXCR run on the multiplex PCR reads, TCRdb lists one record per CDR3 protein. The data hold around 660,000 distinct CDR3 sequences, with approximately 42% observed a single time. What was sequenced was peripheral blood or thyroid tissue (not recorded which). These receptor sequences come from an adult man with Graves' disease, either hyperthyroidism or ophthalmopathy (not recorded which). Both conserved end residues are part of each CDR3. Fields, in order: D gene, clone size, J gene, V gene, CDR3 protein, CDR3 DNA. A D gene is named only where the DNA matches it firmly. Some rows have no size entry. The others give once, few or many, or a class for an expanded clone.

d_call: -; clone_size: -; j_call: TRBJ1-1; v_call: TRBV15; cdr3_aa: CATSSSGLNTEAFF; cdr3_nt: TGTGCCACCAGCAGCTCAGGGCTGAACACTGAAGCTTTCTTT
d_call: TRBD1; clone_size: -; j_call: TRBJ1-2; v_call: TRBV10-3; cdr3_aa: CAIRAMRDRDFSDYGYTF; cdr3_nt: TGTGCCATCAGGGCGATGAGGGACAGGGATTTTAGTGACTATGGCTACACCTTC
d_call: -; clone_size: -; j_call: TRBJ1-4; v_call: TRBV5-1; cdr3_aa: CASSVSGQLGEKLFF; cdr3_nt: TGCGCCAGCAGCGTCAGCGGGCAGCTCGGGGAAAAACTGTTTTTT
d_call: -; clone_size: -; j_call: TRBJ2-6; v_call: TRBV4-2; cdr3_aa: CASSQVFPGAGANVLTF; cdr3_nt: TGTGCCAGCAGCCAAGTTTTCCCAGGGGCTGGGGCCAACGTCCTGACTTTC
d_call: TRBD1; clone_size: many; j_call: TRBJ1-2; v_call: TRBV7-9; cdr3_aa: CASRPDRGGGYTF; cdr3_nt: TGTGCCAGCAGACCCGACAGGGGCGGTGGCTACACCTTC
d_call: -; clone_size: -; j_call: TRBJ1-1; v_call: TRBV12-3/TRBV12-4; cdr3_aa: CASSPGEGLAEAFF; cdr3_nt: TGTGCCAGCAGCCCCGGGGAGGGTCTTGCTGAAGCTTTCTTT
d_call: -; clone_size: many; j_call: TRBJ1-2; v_call: TRBV29-1; cdr3_aa: CSVDSMYGYTF; cdr3_nt: TGCAGCGTGGACAGTATGTATGGCTACACCTTC
d_call: TRBD1; clone_size: few; j_call: TRBJ1-5; v_call: TRBV19; cdr3_aa: CASSHRGPMGNQPQHF; cdr3_nt: TGTGCCAGTAGTCACAGGGGGCCGATGGGCAATCAGCCCCAGCATTTT
d_call: TRBD1; clone_size: -; j_call: TRBJ2-5; v_call: TRBV12-3/TRBV12-4; cdr3_aa: CASATGRETQYF; cdr3_nt: TGTGCCAGCGCGACAGGGCGAGAGACCCAGTACTTC
d_call: -; clone_size: -; j_call: TRBJ1-3; v_call: TRBV10-3; cdr3_aa: CATQRLAGGNTIYF; cdr3_nt: TGTGCCACCCAACGACTAGCGGGGGGGAACACCATATATTTT
d_call: -; clone_size: -; j_call: TRBJ2-2; v_call: TRBV2; cdr3_aa: CASSEGARSSNTGELFF; cdr3_nt: TGTGCCAGCAGTGAAGGCGCCCGATCTTCGAACACCGGGGAGCTGTTTTTT
d_call: -; clone_size: many; j_call: TRBJ2-7; v_call: TRBV29-1; cdr3_aa: CSVVYSETYEQYF; cdr3_nt: TGCAGCGTTGTGTACAGCGAGACCTACGAGCAGTACTTC
d_call: -; clone_size: -; j_call: TRBJ1-2; v_call: TRBV2; cdr3_aa: CASRVPGFYGYTF; cdr3_nt: TGTGCCAGCAGAGTTCCAGGGTTCTATGGCTACACCTTC
d_call: -; clone_size: few; j_call: TRBJ2-2; v_call: TRBV12-3/TRBV12-4; cdr3_aa: CASARDMNTGELFF; cdr3_nt: TGTGCCAGCGCCAGAGACATGAACACCGGGGAGCTGTTTTTT
d_call: -; clone_size: once; j_call: TRBJ1-4; v_call: TRBV20-1; cdr3_aa: CSARDPGSRDYEKLFF; cdr3_nt: TGCAGTGCTAGAGATCCAGGGTCAAGGGACTATGAAAAACTGTTTTTT
d_call: -; clone_size: many; j_call: TRBJ1-2; v_call: TRBV7-9; cdr3_aa: CASSPDNYGYTF; cdr3_nt: TGTGCCAGCAGTCCAGACAATTATGGCTACACCTTC
d_call: -; clone_size: few; j_call: TRBJ1-1; v_call: TRBV10-3; cdr3_aa: CAISESTGNGGAFF; cdr3_nt: TGTGCCATCAGTGAGAGTACCGGGAATGGGGGAGCTTTCTTT
d_call: -; clone_size: -; j_call: TRBJ1-2; v_call: TRBV12-3/TRBV12-4; cdr3_aa: CASRAGGRPYGYTF; cdr3_nt: TGTGCCAGCAGGGCGGGGGGGCGTCCCTATGGCTACACCTTC
d_call: -; clone_size: few; j_call: TRBJ1-4; v_call: TRBV6-6; cdr3_aa: CASSMGGDEKLFF; cdr3_nt: TGTGCCAGCAGCATGGGGGGGGATGAAAAACTGTTTTTT
d_call: -; clone_size: -; j_call: TRBJ2-5; v_call: TRBV2; cdr3_aa: CASSATSQETQYF; cdr3_nt: TGTGCCAGCAGTGCGACTAGTCAAGAGACCCAGTACTTC
d_call: -; clone_size: few; j_call: TRBJ1-3; v_call: TRBV7-8; cdr3_aa: CASSRFGNTIYF; cdr3_nt: TGTGCCAGCAGCCGCTTTGGAAACACCATATATTTT
d_call: -; clone_size: many; j_call: TRBJ1-5; v_call: TRBV10-3; cdr3_aa: CASSDGPDQPQHF; cdr3_nt: TGTGCCAGCAGTGATGGGCCCGATCAGCCCCAGCATTTT
d_call: -; clone_size: -; j_call: TRBJ2-7; v_call: TRBV29-1; cdr3_aa: CSVEGAGFDEQYF; cdr3_nt: TGCAGCGTTGAAGGGGCCGGGTTCGACGAGCAGTACTTC
d_call: -; clone_size: few; j_call: TRBJ1-2; v_call: TRBV12-3/TRBV12-4; cdr3_aa: CASSPTGLLTHYTF; cdr3_nt: TGTGCCAGCAGTCCGACGGGCCTCCTCACCCACTACACCTTC
d_call: TRBD1; clone_size: -; j_call: TRBJ1-3; v_call: TRBV7-3; cdr3_aa: CASSHGQGIPGNTIYF; cdr3_nt: TGTGCCAGCAGCCATGGACAGGGGATCCCTGGAAACACCATATATTTT
d_call: -; clone_size: many; j_call: TRBJ1-6; v_call: TRBV20-1; cdr3_aa: CSARVHGNNSPLHF; cdr3_nt: TGCAGTGCTAGAGTCCATGGGAATAATTCACCCCTCCACTTT
d_call: -; clone_size: -; j_call: TRBJ2-7; v_call: TRBV19; cdr3_aa: CASSITHHPLHEQYF; cdr3_nt: TGTGCCAGTAGTATCACACACCATCCCCTCCACGAGCAGTACTTC
d_call: -; clone_size: -; j_call: TRBJ2-3; v_call: TRBV4-1; cdr3_aa: CASSQVTGAVAPDTQYF; cdr3_nt: TGCGCCAGCAGCCAAGTGACAGGCGCGGTAGCCCCAGATACGCAGTATTTT
d_call: TRBD1; clone_size: many; j_call: TRBJ1-2; v_call: TRBV29-1; cdr3_aa: CSVDRGLPYGYTF; cdr3_nt: TGCAGCGTCGACAGGGGGCTGCCTTATGGCTACACCTTC
d_call: -; clone_size: -; j_call: TRBJ2-7; v_call: TRBV7-9; cdr3_aa: CASSAGPAYEQYF; cdr3_nt: TGTGCCAGCAGCGCGGGTCCCGCCTACGAGCAGTACTTC
d_call: -; clone_size: -; j_call: TRBJ1-2; v_call: TRBV15; cdr3_aa: CATSSLAPGYGYTF; cdr3_nt: TGTGCCACCAGCAGCTTAGCGCCAGGCTATGGCTACACCTTC
d_call: -; clone_size: -; j_call: TRBJ1-4; v_call: TRBV5-1; cdr3_aa: CASRTNQGNEKLFF; cdr3_nt: TGTGCCAGCAGAACAAATCAGGGGAATGAAAAACTGTTTTTT
d_call: -; clone_size: few; j_call: TRBJ2-7; v_call: TRBV7-9; cdr3_aa: CASSSPGTAHYEQYF; cdr3_nt: TGCGCCAGCAGCTCCCCCGGGACGGCGCATTACGAGCAGTACTTC
d_call: TRBD2; clone_size: many; j_call: TRBJ2-7; v_call: TRBV9; cdr3_aa: CASSVGGGRAYEQYF; cdr3_nt: TGTGCCAGCAGCGTAGGAGGCGGGAGGGCCTACGAGCAGTACTTC
d_call: TRBD2; clone_size: -; j_call: TRBJ2-7; v_call: TRBV30; cdr3_aa: CASSVPGTSGSYEQYF; cdr3_nt: TGTGCCAGCAGTGTACCCGGGACTAGCGGTTCCTACGAGCAGTACTTC
d_call: TRBD1; clone_size: -; j_call: TRBJ1-2; v_call: TRBV11-2; cdr3_aa: CASSHTDRNYGYTF; cdr3_nt: TGTGCCAGCAGCCACACGGACAGGAACTATGGCTACACCTTC
d_call: -; clone_size: few; j_call: TRBJ1-3; v_call: TRBV7-2; cdr3_aa: CASSLEQPSSGNTIYF; cdr3_nt: TGTGCCAGCAGCTTAGAACAGCCGTCCTCTGGAAACACCATATATTTT
d_call: -; clone_size: many; j_call: TRBJ2-7; v_call: TRBV7-2; cdr3_aa: CASSLGLDPEQYF; cdr3_nt: TGTGCCAGCAGCTTGGGGTTGGACCCCGAGCAGTACTTC
d_call: TRBD1; clone_size: -; j_call: TRBJ1-1; v_call: TRBV10-3; cdr3_aa: CAISESLTGGCLSEAFF; cdr3_nt: TGTGCCATCAGTGAGTCGTTGACAGGGGGCTGTTTGTCTGAAGCTTTCTTT
d_call: TRBD1; clone_size: -; j_call: TRBJ1-4; v_call: TRBV12-3/TRBV12-4; cdr3_aa: CASSNRGEKLFF; cdr3_nt: TGTGCCAGCAGCAACAGGGGTGAAAAACTGTTTTTT
d_call: -; clone_size: -; j_call: TRBJ1-1; v_call: TRBV7-6; cdr3_aa: CASSQVPGSMGTEAFF; cdr3_nt: TGCGCCAGCAGCCAAGTTCCAGGGAGTATGGGGACTGAAGCTTTCTTT
d_call: -; clone_size: few; j_call: TRBJ1-3; v_call: TRBV7-9; cdr3_aa: CASSPTPGGSSGNTIYF; cdr3_nt: TGTGCCAGCAGCCCCACGCCCGGGGGGAGCTCTGGAAACACCATATATTTT
d_call: TRBD2; clone_size: few; j_call: TRBJ2-7; v_call: TRBV20-1; cdr3_aa: CSALAGEISYEQYF; cdr3_nt: TGCAGTGCGTTAGCGGGAGAGATCTCCTACGAGCAGTACTTC
d_call: TRBD1; clone_size: -; j_call: TRBJ1-4; v_call: TRBV15; cdr3_aa: CATSRDEGAAEKLFF; cdr3_nt: TGTGCCACCAGCAGAGATGAGGGGGCGGCTGAAAAACTGTTTTTT
d_call: -; clone_size: few; j_call: TRBJ2-5; v_call: TRBV20-1; cdr3_aa: CSARDGVAETQYF; cdr3_nt: TGCAGTGCTAGAGATGGGGTAGCGGAGACCCAGTACTTC
d_call: -; clone_size: -; j_call: TRBJ1-3; v_call: TRBV6-9; cdr3_aa: CASSLFGKLGNTIYF; cdr3_nt: TGTGCCAGCAGTTTATTCGGGAAGTTGGGAAACACCATATATTTT
d_call: -; clone_size: -; j_call: TRBJ1-5; v_call: TRBV5-1; cdr3_aa: CASRPWDNQPQHF; cdr3_nt: TGCGCCAGCCGACCCTGGGACAATCAGCCCCAGCATTTT
d_call: -; clone_size: -; j_call: TRBJ1-6; v_call: TRBV7-9; cdr3_aa: CASSFRGLNSPLHF; cdr3_nt: TGTGCCAGCAGCTTCCGGGGGCTGAATTCACCCCTCCACTTT
d_call: -; clone_size: many; j_call: TRBJ1-3; v_call: TRBV9; cdr3_aa: CASSVGGRRSGNTIYF; cdr3_nt: TGTGCCAGCAGCGTAGGCGGCAGGAGGTCTGGAAACACCATATATTTT
d_call: TRBD1; clone_size: many; j_call: TRBJ2-7; v_call: TRBV10-3; cdr3_aa: CAISEGDSSTSNEQYF; cdr3_nt: TGTGCCATCAGTGAGGGGGACAGTTCCACCTCTAACGAGCAGTACTTC